The next 5 T cell receptor beta chains were all read from a single sample in a study of OX40 agonist ivuxolimab in advanced cancers. Preparation of the library involved the immunoSEQ multiplex PCR assay. The immuneACCESS repertoire file appears here via TCRdb, limited to in-frame rearrangements. These files lack a portion of the clones; in checked studies, under half of the deficit traces to unresolved V genes, and the cause of the others is not known. The sample profile shows some 79,000 clones; about nine tenths of them were found once. Around 4.1% of the sample is held by the ten biggest clonotypes. Sequences were derived from CD4+ or CD8+ T cells sorted from blood, sampled in a trial of the OX40 agonist ivuxolimab. These receptors were collected from an adult with an advanced solid tumor such as melanoma, head and neck, liver or kidney cancer.

The rearrangement uses TRBV30 and TRBJ2-3; D is undetermined. Between the trimmed V and J ends, which lost 3 bases and 0 bases, there was a span of 10 bases. Germline V gene data show CDR1 as GTSNPN and CDR2 as SVGIG (reference sequence). The length of the CDR3 is 14 residues. CDR3 residues: CAWSTGFSTDTQYF. Here the CDR3 DNA reads TGTGCCTGGAGCACCGGATTCAGCACAGATACGCAGTATTTT.

The chain joins TRBV4-2 to TRBJ2-3; 10 nucleotides line up with TRBD2. The CDR3 has 18 amino acids. V dropped 2 bases and J dropped 0; count of bases not matched to a gene: 8. From germline, CDR1 is LGHNA and CDR2 YNFKEQ. The CDR3 DNA reads TGTGCCAGCAGCCAACTCGGGACTAGCGTAACTAGCACAGATACGCAGTATTTT. This gives the protein CASSQLGTSVTSTDTQYF.

The CDR3 DNA reads as TGTGCCAGCAGTCCCGGGACTAGCGGGAGATACAATGAGCAGTTCTTC. As protein: CASSPGTSGRYNEQFF. V and J are TRBV9 and TRBJ2-1; 14 bases are shared with TRBD2. The CDR3 totals 16 residues. With V trimmed by 5 bases and J by 4 bases, 5 bases remained unmatched. CDR1 SGDLS and CDR2 YYNGEE come from the germline V gene.

This rearrangement joins TRBV6-5 to TRBJ1-1; TRBD1 aligns across 12 bases. The CDR3 extends over 14 amino acids. CDR1 is MNHEY, CDR2 SVGAGI, per germline. Trimming removed 6 bases from V and 11 bases from J; junction bases left unmatched: 10. CDR3: CASRRDRGPPGAFF. The CDR3 DNA sequence: TGTGCCAGCAGGAGGGACAGGGGGCCACCTGGGGCTTTCTTT.

This rearrangement joins TRBV12-5 to TRBJ2-5; 7 nucleotides agree with TRBD2. The CDR3 contains 13 residues. After removal of 2 bases from V and 5 bases from J, the junction contained 2 bases not matched to a gene. Germline CDR1 LGHNT, CDR2 FRNRAP. The CDR3 region is CASGLIGGETQYF. The DNA of the CDR3 is TGTGCTAGTGGTTTGATCGGGGGGGAGACCCAGTACTTC.